Presented here are 4 T cell receptor beta chains from one specimen sequenced in a study of early T cells in non-severe SARS-CoV-2 infection. TCRdb re-called the 5' RACE reads through MiXCR, storing one row per CDR3 protein. The sample contains tens of thousands of distinct CDR3 sequences, less than 7% of which appear only once. Sequenced here: whole blood, sampled at baseline. These receptors all stem from an adult who was a healthcare worker with PCR-confirmed SARS-CoV-2 infection or an uninfected control (not recorded which).

This clonotype was seen only a few times. V gene TRBV5-1 combines with J gene TRBJ2-7; D might be TRBD1 or TRBD2, each matching 5 bases. The CDR3 spans 15 residues. V dropped 2 bases and J dropped 1 base, with 13 bases sitting between them. Germline CDR1 reads SGHRS; CDR2 reads YFSETQ. The chain's CDR3 is CASSLGEGISYEQYF. DNA of the CDR3: TGCGCCAGCAGCTTAGGCGAGGGGATTTCCTACGAGCAGTACTTC.

There are many counts of this clonotype. The chain links TRBV28 to TRBJ2-2; 9 bases line up with TRBD1. Germline V gene lookup returns CDR1 MDHEN and CDR2 SYDVKM. With 9 bases clipped from V and 4 bases from J, the junction kept 9 bases outside the gene matches. The CDR3 is 15 amino acids. The CDR3 loop reads CASNTGGAGTGELFF. The CDR3 nucleotides are TGTGCCAGTAATACAGGGGGCGCGGGCACCGGGGAGCTGTTTTTT. The whole variable domain, remainder taken from reference TRBV28 and TRBJ2-2, is DVKVTQSSRYLVKRTGEKVFLECVQDMDHENMFWYRQDPGLGLRLIYFSYDVKMKEKGDIPEGYSVSREKKERFSLILESASTNQTSMYLCASNTGGAGTGELFFGEGSRLTVL.

This clonotype was seen at least ten times. The CDR3 nucleotides are TGTGCCAGCAGTTTATTCGGCGGGAGAGAGACCCAGTACTTC. This gives the protein CASSLFGGRETQYF. The rearrangement joins TRBV27 to TRBJ2-5, with 7 bases fitting TRBD2. The germline gives CDR1 MNHEY, CDR2 SMNVEV (reference sequence). The CDR3 totals 14 residues. The junction had 3 bases not matched to a gene; V was cut back by 1 base and J by 4 bases.

The chain links TRBV11-2 to TRBJ2-2; possibly TRBD1 for D (5 bases). Trimming pared 3 bases from V and 0 bases from J, leaving 8 bases between. The CDR3 sequence is 15 residues long. From germline, CDR1 is SGHAT and CDR2 FQNNGV. The CDR3 loop reads CASSFRAANTGELFF. The CDR3 coding sequence is TGTGCCAGCAGCTTCAGGGCTGCGAACACCGGGGAGCTGTTTTTT.